This T cell receptor (beta chain) stems from a study of technical replicates of blood from a few donors. Clones were sequenced by immunoSEQ multiplex PCR, and TCRdb holds only the in-frame ones, with some missing. The sample has 65,000 to 85,000 clones; roughly 96% are singletons. Trimming cost V 4 bases and J 0 bases, with 25 bases left between them. Germline lookup yields CDR1 MGHRA and CDR2 YSYEKL. The CDR3 spans 20 residues. This clone appeared a single time. The sample consisted of T cells isolated from PBMCs. The rearrangement joins TRBV4-1 to TRBJ2-4; a weak D match, TRBD2 (5 bases). The sequence came from a human donor in good health. The CDR3 spells CASSPTPTGSAALAKNIQYF. CDR3 bases: TGCGCCAGCAGCCCAACCCCCACGGGGTCTGCTGCTCTAGCCAAAAACATTCAGTACTTC.